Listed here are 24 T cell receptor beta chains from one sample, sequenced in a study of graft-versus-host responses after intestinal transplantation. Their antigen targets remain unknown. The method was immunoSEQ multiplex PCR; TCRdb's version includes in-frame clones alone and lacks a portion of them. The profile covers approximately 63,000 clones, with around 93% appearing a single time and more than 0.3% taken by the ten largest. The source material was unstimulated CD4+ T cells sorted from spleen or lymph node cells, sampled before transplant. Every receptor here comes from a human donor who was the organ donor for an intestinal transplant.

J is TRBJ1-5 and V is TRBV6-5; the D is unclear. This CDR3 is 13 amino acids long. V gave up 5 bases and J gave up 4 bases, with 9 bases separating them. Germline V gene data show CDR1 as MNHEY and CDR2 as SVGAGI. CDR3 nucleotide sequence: TGTGCCAGCAGTAAGGACGGGAATCAGCCCCAGCATTTT. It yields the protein CASSKDGNQPQHF.

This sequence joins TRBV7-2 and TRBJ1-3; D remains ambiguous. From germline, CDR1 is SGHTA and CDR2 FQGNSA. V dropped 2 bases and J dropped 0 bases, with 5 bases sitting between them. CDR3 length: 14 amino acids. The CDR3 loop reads CASSLTASGNTIYF. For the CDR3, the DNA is TGTGCCAGCAGCTTAACAGCCTCTGGAAACACCATATATTTT. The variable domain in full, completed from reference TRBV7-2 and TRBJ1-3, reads GAGVSQSPSNKVTEKGKDVELRCDPISGHTALYWYRQSLGQGLEFLIYFQGNSAPDKSGLPSDRFSAERTGGSVSTLTIQRTQQEDSAVYLCASSLTASGNTIYFGEGSWLTVV.

Here the CDR3 reads CASSSPGTGYYGYTF. The CDR3, as DNA: TGTGCCAGCAGCTCCCCCGGGACAGGCTACTATGGCTACACCTTC. This chain links TRBV5-4 with TRBJ1-2; TRBD1 aligns across 8 bases. V lost 3 bases, J lost 3 bases, and 7 bases stayed unmatched. This CDR3 contains 15 residues. The germline V gene encodes CDR1 SGHNT and CDR2 YYREEE (reference sequence). Full variable domain (missing parts from reference TRBV5-4 and TRBJ1-2): ETGVTQSPTHLIKTRGQQVTLRCSSQSGHNTVSWYQQALGQGPQFIFQYYREEENGRGNFPPRFSGLQFPNYSSELNVNALELDDSALYLCASSSPGTGYYGYTFGSGTRLTVV.

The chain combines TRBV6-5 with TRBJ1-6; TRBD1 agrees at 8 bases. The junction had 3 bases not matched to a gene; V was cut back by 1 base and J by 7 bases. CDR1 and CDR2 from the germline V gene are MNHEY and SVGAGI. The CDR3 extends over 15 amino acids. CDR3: CASSYWDRSNSPLHF. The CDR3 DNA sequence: TGTGCCAGCAGTTACTGGGACAGGTCAAATTCACCCCTCCACTTT.

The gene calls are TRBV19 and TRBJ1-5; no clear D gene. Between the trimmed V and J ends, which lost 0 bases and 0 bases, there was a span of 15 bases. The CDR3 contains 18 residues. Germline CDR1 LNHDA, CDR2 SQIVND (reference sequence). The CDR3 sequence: CASSIEAGRRYSNQPQHF. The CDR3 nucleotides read TGTGCCAGTAGTATAGAGGCGGGCAGGCGTTATAGCAATCAGCCCCAGCATTTT. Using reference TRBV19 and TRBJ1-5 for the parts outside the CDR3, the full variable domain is DGGITQSPKYLFRKEGQNVTLSCEQNLNHDAMYWYRQDPGQGLRLIYYSQIVNDFQKGDIAEGYSVSREKKESFPLTVTSAQKNPTAFYLCASSIEAGRRYSNQPQHFGDGTRLSIL.

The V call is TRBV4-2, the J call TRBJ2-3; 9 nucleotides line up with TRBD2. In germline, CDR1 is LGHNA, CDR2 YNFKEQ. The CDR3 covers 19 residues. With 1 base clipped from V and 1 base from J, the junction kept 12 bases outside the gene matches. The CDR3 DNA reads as TGTGCCAGCAGCCAAGTATCTGGCGGGGGGGCCGTAGGCACAGATACGCAGTATTTT. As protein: CASSQVSGGGAVGTDTQYF.

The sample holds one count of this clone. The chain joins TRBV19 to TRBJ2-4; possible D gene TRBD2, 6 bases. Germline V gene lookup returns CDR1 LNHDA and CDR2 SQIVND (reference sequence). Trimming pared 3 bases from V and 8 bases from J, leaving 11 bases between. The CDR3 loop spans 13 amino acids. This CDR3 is CASSIAGRDIQYF. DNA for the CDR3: TGTGCCAGTAGTATTGCGGGACGGGACATTCAGTACTTC.

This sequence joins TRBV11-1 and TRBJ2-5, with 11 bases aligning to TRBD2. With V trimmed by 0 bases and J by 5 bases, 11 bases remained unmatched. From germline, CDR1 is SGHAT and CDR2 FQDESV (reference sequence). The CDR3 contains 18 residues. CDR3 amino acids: CASSLARNSGGARETQYF. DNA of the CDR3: TGTGCCAGCAGCTTAGCGCGGAATAGCGGGGGGGCCCGGGAGACCCAGTACTTC. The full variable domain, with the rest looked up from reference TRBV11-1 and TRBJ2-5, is EAEVAQSPRYKITEKSQAVAFWCDPISGHATLYWYRQILGQGPELLVQFQDESVVDDSQLPKDRFSAERLKGVDSTLKIQPAELGDSAMYLCASSLARNSGGARETQYFGPGTRLLVL.

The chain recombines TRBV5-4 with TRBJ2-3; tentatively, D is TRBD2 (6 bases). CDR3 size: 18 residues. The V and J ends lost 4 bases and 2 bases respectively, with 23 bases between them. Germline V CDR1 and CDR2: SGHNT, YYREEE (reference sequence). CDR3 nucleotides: TGTGCCAGCAGCGGCGGGACGAACTTAAACCGATACACAGATACGCAGTATTTT. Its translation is CASSGGTNLNRYTDTQYF.

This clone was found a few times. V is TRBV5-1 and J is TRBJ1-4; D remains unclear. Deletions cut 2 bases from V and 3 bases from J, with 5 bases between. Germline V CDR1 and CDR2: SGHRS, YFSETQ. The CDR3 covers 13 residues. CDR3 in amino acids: CASSFRANEKLFF. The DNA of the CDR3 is TGCGCCAGCAGCTTCCGGGCTAATGAAAAACTGTTTTTT. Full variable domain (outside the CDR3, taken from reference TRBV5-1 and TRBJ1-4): KAGVTQTPRYLIKTRGQQVTLSCSPISGHRSVSWYQQTPGQGLQFLFEYFSETQRNKGNFPGRFSGRQFSNSRSEMNVSTLELGDSALYLCASSFRANEKLFFGSGTQLSVL.

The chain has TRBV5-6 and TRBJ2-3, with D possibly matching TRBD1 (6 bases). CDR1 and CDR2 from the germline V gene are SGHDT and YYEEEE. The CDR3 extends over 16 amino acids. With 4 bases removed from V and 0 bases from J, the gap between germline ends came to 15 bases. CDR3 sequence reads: CASSTQDRYSTDTQYF. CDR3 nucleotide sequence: TGTGCCAGCAGCACTCAAGACAGGTATAGCACAGATACGCAGTATTTT.

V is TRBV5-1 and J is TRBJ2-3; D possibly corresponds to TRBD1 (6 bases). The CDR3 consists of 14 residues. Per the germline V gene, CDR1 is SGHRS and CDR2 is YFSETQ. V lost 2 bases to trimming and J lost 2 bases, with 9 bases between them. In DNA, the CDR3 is TGCGCCAGCAGCTTTGGACAGATCACAGATACGCAGTATTTT. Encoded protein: CASSFGQITDTQYF.

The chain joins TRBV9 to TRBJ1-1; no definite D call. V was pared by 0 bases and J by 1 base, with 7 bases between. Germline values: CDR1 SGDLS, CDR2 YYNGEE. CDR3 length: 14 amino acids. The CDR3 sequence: CASSVGAENTEAFF. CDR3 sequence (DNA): TGTGCCAGCAGCGTAGGGGCAGAGAACACTGAAGCTTTCTTT.

The CDR3: CASRRVQVSYEQYF. The CDR3 nucleotides are TGTGCCAGCAGGAGAGTCCAGGTATCCTACGAGCAGTACTTC. The V call is TRBV2, the J call TRBJ2-7; D remains ambiguous. This CDR3 is 14 amino acids long. The V gene's germline CDR1 is SNHLY and CDR2 FYNNEI. The V and J ends lost 6 bases and 1 base respectively, with 13 bases between them.

The CDR3 sequence is CASSLGPLAGGYEQYF. The CDR3 bases are TGTGCCAGCAGCTTGGGACCACTAGCGGGAGGCTACGAGCAGTACTTC. This chain uses TRBV5-4 with TRBJ2-7; TRBD2 matches 12 bases. CDR1 and CDR2 from the germline V gene are SGHNT and YYREEE (reference sequence). V lost 0 bases and J lost 3; bases outside the gene matches: 4. This CDR3 is 16 amino acids long.

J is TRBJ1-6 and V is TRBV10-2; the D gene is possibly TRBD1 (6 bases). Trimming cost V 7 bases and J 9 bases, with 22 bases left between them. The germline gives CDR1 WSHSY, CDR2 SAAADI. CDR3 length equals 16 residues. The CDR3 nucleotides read TGCGCCAGCACCCTCCCCGGGGGGGGGCTGGGTTCACCCCTCCACTTT. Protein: CASTLPGGGLGSPLHF.

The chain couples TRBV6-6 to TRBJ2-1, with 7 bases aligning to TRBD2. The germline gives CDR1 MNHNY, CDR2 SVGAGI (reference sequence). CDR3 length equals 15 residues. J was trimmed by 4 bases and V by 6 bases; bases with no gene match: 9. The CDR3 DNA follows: TGTGCCAGCAGATCTACGGGGGGTGAGTACAATGAGCAGTTCTTC. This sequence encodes CASRSTGGEYNEQFF.

This CDR3 is CASSLAGLGPSYEQYF. As DNA, the CDR3 is TGTGCCAGCAGTTTAGCAGGGTTGGGACCCTCCTACGAGCAGTACTTC. The V and J genes are TRBV27 and TRBJ2-5; D is tentatively TRBD1 or TRBD2 (5 bases each). The DNA end lines up better with TRBJ2-7; the J call may be wrong. The germline V gene encodes CDR1 MNHEY and CDR2 SMNVEV (reference sequence). This CDR3 is 16 amino acids long.

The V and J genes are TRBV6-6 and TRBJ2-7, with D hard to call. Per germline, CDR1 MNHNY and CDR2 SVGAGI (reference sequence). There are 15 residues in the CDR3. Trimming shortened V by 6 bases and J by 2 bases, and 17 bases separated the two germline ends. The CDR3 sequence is CASRTRSPGPYEQYF. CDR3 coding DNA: TGTGCCAGCAGGACCCGGTCGCCAGGACCCTACGAGCAGTACTTC.

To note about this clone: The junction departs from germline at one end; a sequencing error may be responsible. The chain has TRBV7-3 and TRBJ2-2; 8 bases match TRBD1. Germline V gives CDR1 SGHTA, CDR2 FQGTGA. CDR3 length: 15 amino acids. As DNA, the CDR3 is TGTGCCAGCAGCCCAGGGGGCAGGAACACCAGGGAGCTGTTTTTT. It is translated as CASSPGGRNTRELFF.

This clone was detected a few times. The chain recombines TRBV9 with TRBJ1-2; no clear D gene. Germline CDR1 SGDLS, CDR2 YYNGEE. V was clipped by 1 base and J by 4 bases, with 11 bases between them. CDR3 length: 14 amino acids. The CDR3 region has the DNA TGTGCCAGCAGCGTAACTAACCGGGGCTATGGCTACACCTTC. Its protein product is CASSVTNRGYGYTF.

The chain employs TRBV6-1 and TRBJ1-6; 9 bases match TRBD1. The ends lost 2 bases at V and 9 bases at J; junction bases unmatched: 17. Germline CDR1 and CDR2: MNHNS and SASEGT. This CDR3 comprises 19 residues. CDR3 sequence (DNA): TGTGCCAGCAGTGAAAAGGGAATTTCTGGGGGACAGGGAGCTTCACCCCTCCACTTT. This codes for CASSEKGISGGQGASPLHF.

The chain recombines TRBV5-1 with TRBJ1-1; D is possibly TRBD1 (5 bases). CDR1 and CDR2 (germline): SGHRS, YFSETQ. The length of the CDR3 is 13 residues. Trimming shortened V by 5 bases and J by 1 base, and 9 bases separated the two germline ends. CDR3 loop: CASRRDGNTEAFF. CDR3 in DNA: TGCGCCAGCAGGCGGGACGGGAACACTGAAGCTTTCTTT. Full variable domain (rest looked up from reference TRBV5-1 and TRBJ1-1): KAGVTQTPRYLIKTRGQQVTLSCSPISGHRSVSWYQQTPGQGLQFLFEYFSETQRNKGNFPGRFSGRQFSNSRSEMNVSTLELGDSALYLCASRRDGNTEAFFGQGTRLTVV.

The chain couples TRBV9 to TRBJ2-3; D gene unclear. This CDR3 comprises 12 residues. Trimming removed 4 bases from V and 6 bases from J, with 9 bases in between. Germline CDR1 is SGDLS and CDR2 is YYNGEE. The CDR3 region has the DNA TGTGCCAGCAGCCCAGCCGCGGATACGCAGTATTTT. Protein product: CASSPAADTQYF.